This is a list of T cell receptor beta chains from one sample in a study of blood T cell repertoires in COVID-19. Here immunoSEQ multiplex PCR was the method, and the copy in TCRdb shows in-frame clones only, minus some. The sample shows roughly 250,000 clones, about nine tenths of them seen only once. Sequenced material: peripheral blood. The receptors here all came from a woman between 25 and 40 years old with COVID-19, enrolled during active disease. Both conserved end residues are part of each CDR3. D genes are given only for firm matches. Only some rows state a clone size, as once, few, many or a class for expanded clones.

CDR3nt,CDR3aa,d_gene,j_gene,len,abundance,v_gene
TGTGCCAGCTCACCAAGGTCAGGGGCTGGGGCCAACGTCCTGACTTTC,CASSPRSGAGANVLTF,.,TRBJ2-6,16,.,TRBV18
TGTGCCAGCAGTTTAAGAGACACAGATACGCAGTATTTT,CASSLRDTDTQYF,.,TRBJ2-3,13,.,TRBV6-6
TGTGCCAGCAGCCAGCATAGCGGGAACACCGGGGAGCTGTTTTTT,CASSQHSGNTGELFF,.,TRBJ2-2,15,.,TRBV7-9
TGTGCCAGCAGTGACTCGGTAGGACAACCCCAGCATTTT,CASSDSVGQPQHF,.,TRBJ1-5,13,.,TRBV6-4
TGTGCCAGCACAGGGGCTACCTACGAGCAGTACTTC,CASTGATYEQYF,.,TRBJ2-7,12,.,TRBV2
TGCAGCGTTGGGCCAGCCGGTGGCGGTATGAACACTGAAGCTTTCTTT,CSVGPAGGGMNTEAFF,.,TRBJ1-1,16,.,TRBV29-1
TGTGCCAGCTCACCACCACAGCAAAGGTACGAGCAGTACTTC,CASSPPQQRYEQYF,.,TRBJ2-7,14,once,TRBV18
TGTGCCAGCAGAGCGGGACAGGGGGCTAAGGAAAACTACAATGAGCAGTTCTTC,CASRAGQGAKENYNEQFF,TRBD1,TRBJ2-1,18,.,TRBV2
TGTGCCAGTAACCCCGGGACAGGGGGCTACACTGAAGCTTTCTTT,CASNPGTGGYTEAFF,TRBD1,TRBJ1-1,15,few,TRBV19
TGTGCCAGCAGTTCAGGACAGGGTACCTATGGCTACACCTTC,CASSSGQGTYGYTF,TRBD1,TRBJ1-2,14,.,TRBV28
TGCGCCAGCAGCCAAGACAGGGTTGAAGCTTTCTTT,CASSQDRVEAFF,.,TRBJ1-1,12,few,TRBV4-1
TGTGCCAGCAGCTCAGTACCGGGGACAGGGTGGAATTCACCCCTCCACTTT,CASSSVPGTGWNSPLHF,TRBD1,TRBJ1-6,17,.,TRBV11-2
TGTGCCAGCAGAAACAGGGAACTCAAAAACATTCAGTACTTC,CASRNRELKNIQYF,.,TRBJ2-4,14,.,TRBV2
TGTGCCAGCAGCGGGCGTATCCAAGAGACCCAGTACTTC,CASSGRIQETQYF,.,TRBJ2-5,13,.,TRBV5-4
TGTGCCAGTAAAACAGGGCCCGGCTACACCTTC,CASKTGPGYTF,.,TRBJ1-2,11,.,TRBV19
TGCAGTGCTAGCGAAGAGACCCAGTACTTC,CSASEETQYF,.,TRBJ2-5,10,.,TRBV20-1
TGTGCCAGCAGCCTCCCCGACGGGGGGGGCACAGATACGCAGTATTTT,CASSLPDGGGTDTQYF,TRBD2,TRBJ2-3,16,few,TRBV4-2
TGTGCCAGCAGCTTAATAAGGGAGATGAACACTGAAGCTTTCTTT,CASSLIREMNTEAFF,.,TRBJ1-1,15,.,TRBV13
TGTGCCAGCAGCTCAAATTCGGGTGGGGCCAACGTCCTGACTTTC,CASSSNSGGANVLTF,.,TRBJ2-6,15,.,TRBV7-9
TGTGCCAGCAGTAGGGAGGGGTCGAATTCACCCCTCCACTTT,CASSREGSNSPLHF,.,TRBJ1-6,14,.,TRBV2
TGTGCCAGCAGCCAATCCGGAGGGGGCTGGTATGGCTACACCTTC,CASSQSGGGWYGYTF,TRBD1,TRBJ1-2,15,.,TRBV4-2
TGTGCCACCAGTGGTACAGGGGGCCACCCTGAGCAGTTCTTC,CATSGTGGHPEQFF,TRBD1,TRBJ2-1,14,.,TRBV24-1
TGTGCCAGCTCACCGGACAGGGCGAACACTGAAGCTTTCTTT,CASSPDRANTEAFF,TRBD1,TRBJ1-1,14,few,TRBV18
TGTGCCAGTAGTCCCGACAGGGGGCTCTGGGGCTACACCTTC,CASSPDRGLWGYTF,TRBD1,TRBJ1-2,14,.,TRBV19
TGTGCCACCAGCGGGGGGTTAGCGGGGTTAGGTGGGGCCAACGTCCTGACTTTC,CATSGGLAGLGGANVLTF,TRBD2,TRBJ2-6,18,.,TRBV5-4
TGTGCCAGCAGCACCACAGGTATGGATTCACCCCTCCACTTT,CASSTTGMDSPLHF,.,TRBJ1-6,14,.,TRBV6-2/TRBV6-3
TGTGCCAGCAGTGCCCCCAGGGGGCGCGACACCGGGGAGCTGTTTTTT,CASSAPRGRDTGELFF,TRBD1,TRBJ2-2,16,.,TRBV2
TGTGCCAGCAGCCCAAGTGGCAGGATGAGAACTGAAGCTTTCTTT,CASSPSGRMRTEAFF,.,TRBJ1-1,15,.,TRBV11-2
TGTGCCAGCGCCGAGACTAGCGGGGCAGTCAGGGGTACGCAGTATTTT,CASAETSGAVRGTQYF,TRBD2,TRBJ2-3,16,.,TRBV27
TGTGCCAGCAGCGGGGGACTAGCGTCCTACAATGAGCAGTTCTTC,CASSGGLASYNEQFF,TRBD2,TRBJ2-1,15,many,TRBV7-7
TGTGCCAGCAGCTTGGGACAGCTTGAAGCTTTCTTT,CASSLGQLEAFF,TRBD1,TRBJ1-1,12,.,TRBV6-1
TGTGCCAGCTCATCCGGGACAGGGGGCTTTAATGAGCAGTTCTTC,CASSSGTGGFNEQFF,TRBD1,TRBJ2-1,15,.,TRBV27
TGTGCCAGCAGTTACTCTCAGGGGAGTAACTATGGCTACACCTTC,CASSYSQGSNYGYTF,.,TRBJ1-2,15,.,TRBV6-5
TGTGCCCTCCAAGGGGCAGGGGCGAACACTGAAGCTTTCTTT,CALQGAGANTEAFF,.,TRBJ1-1,14,few,TRBV7-9
TGTGCCAGCAGCTTGGACAGGGCCTACGAGCAGTACTTC,CASSLDRAYEQYF,.,TRBJ2-7,13,.,TRBV5-5
TGTGCCAGCTGCTCCTGGCTCTCAGAGACCCAGTACTTC,CASCSWLSETQYF,.,TRBJ2-5,13,.,TRBV18
TGTGCTAGTGGTTTGGTGGAGACAGGGACGGGGCAGCCCCAGCATTTT,CASGLVETGTGQPQHF,TRBD1,TRBJ1-5,16,few,TRBV12-5
TGTGCCAGCAGCTTAGCGGGGGGGCGTGAAGATACGCAGTATTTT,CASSLAGGREDTQYF,.,TRBJ2-3,15,.,TRBV7-9
TGTGCCAGCAGTGAGGGCAGGGTTTCACCCCTCCACTTT,CASSEGRVSPLHF,.,TRBJ1-6,13,few,TRBV2
TGCGCCAGCAGCTTGGTGCAGACTAGCGCCTCCTACGAGCAGTACTTC,CASSLVQTSASYEQYF,TRBD2,TRBJ2-7,16,.,TRBV5-1
TGCGCCAGCAGCTTGGGCGGCTACAATGAGCAGTTCTTC,CASSLGGYNEQFF,.,TRBJ2-1,13,.,TRBV5-1
TGTGCCAGCCGAATCGCTGGGACAGGGGCGTACGAGCAGTACTTC,CASRIAGTGAYEQYF,TRBD1,TRBJ2-7,15,.,TRBV5-6
TGTGCCACTGGACTAGCGGGGCCCGCGTACTTC,CATGLAGPAYF,TRBD2,TRBJ2-7,11,.,TRBV19
TGTGCCAGCAGCTTGGGACTAGAGGACTACAATGAGCAGTTCTTC,CASSLGLEDYNEQFF,TRBD2,TRBJ2-1,15,.,TRBV11-3
TGTGCCAGTTCTAGCACAGATACGCAGTATTTT,CASSSTDTQYF,.,TRBJ2-3,11,few,TRBV11-2
TGTGCCAGCAGACCGGGGACAGAAAGTCCCTACGAGCAGTACTTC,CASRPGTESPYEQYF,TRBD1,TRBJ2-7,15,.,TRBV5-6
TGTGCCAGCAGTTTATTTACAGGGGCGTCCTATGGCTACACCTTC,CASSLFTGASYGYTF,TRBD1,TRBJ1-2,15,.,TRBV28
TGTGCCAGCAGCTACCGGGACAGCTACGAGCAGTACTTC,CASSYRDSYEQYF,TRBD1,TRBJ2-7,13,.,TRBV5-8
TGTGCCATCAGTGAGGACCAGGACTCCTACGAGCAGTACTTC,CAISEDQDSYEQYF,.,TRBJ2-7,14,once,TRBV10-3
TGTGCCAGCGCCCACATGGATCAGCCCCAGCATTTT,CASAHMDQPQHF,.,TRBJ1-5,12,.,TRBV7-9
TGTGCCAGCTCACCCAACAGTGGGACTAGCGGATCCAATGAGCAGTTCTTC,CASSPNSGTSGSNEQFF,TRBD2,TRBJ2-1,17,.,TRBV18
TGTGCCAGCAGCTTAGGAAGCGGGGGAGGCTACGAGCAGTACTTC,CASSLGSGGGYEQYF,TRBD2,TRBJ2-7,15,.,TRBV13
TGCGCCAGCAGTGAGTCCCTCGGGGGCAATGAGCAGTTCTTC,CASSESLGGNEQFF,.,TRBJ2-1,14,.,TRBV10-1
TGCAGCGTTGAAGTCGGGGACACAGATACGCAGTATTTT,CSVEVGDTDTQYF,.,TRBJ2-3,13,.,TRBV29-1
TGTGCCAGCAGCCCGGTCGGGGAGTCGGCCCAGTACTTC,CASSPVGESAQYF,.,TRBJ2-5,13,.,TRBV5-4
TGTGCCAGCAGCCCGACAGATACGCAGTATTTT,CASSPTDTQYF,.,TRBJ2-3,11,.,TRBV5-5
TGTGCCAGCAGCTTTTCCGGGACACCAGGCTACACCTTC,CASSFSGTPGYTF,.,TRBJ1-2,13,.,TRBV11-2
TGCGCCAGCAGCCAAGTAATAAGACAGGACATGGGGGGCTACACCTTC,CASSQVIRQDMGGYTF,.,TRBJ1-2,16,once,TRBV4-1
TGTGCCAGCAGCTTAGACCCGGATTCACCCCTCCACTTT,CASSLDPDSPLHF,.,TRBJ1-6,13,.,TRBV7-7